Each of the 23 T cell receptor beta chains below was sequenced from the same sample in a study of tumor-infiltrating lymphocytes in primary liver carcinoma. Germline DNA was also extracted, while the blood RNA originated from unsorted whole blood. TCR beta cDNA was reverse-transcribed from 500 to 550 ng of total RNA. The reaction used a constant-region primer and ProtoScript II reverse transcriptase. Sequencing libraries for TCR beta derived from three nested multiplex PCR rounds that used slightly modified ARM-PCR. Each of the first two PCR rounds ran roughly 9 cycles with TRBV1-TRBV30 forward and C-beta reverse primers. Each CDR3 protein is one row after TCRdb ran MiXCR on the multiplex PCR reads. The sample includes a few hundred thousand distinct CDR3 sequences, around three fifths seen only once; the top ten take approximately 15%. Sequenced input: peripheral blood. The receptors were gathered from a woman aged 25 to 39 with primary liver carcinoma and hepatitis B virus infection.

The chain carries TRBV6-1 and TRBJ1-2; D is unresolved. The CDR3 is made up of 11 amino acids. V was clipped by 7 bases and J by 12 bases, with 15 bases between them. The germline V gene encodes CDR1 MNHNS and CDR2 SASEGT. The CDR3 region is CASNRKGSHTF. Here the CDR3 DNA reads TGTGCCAGCAACCGGAAAGGGTCCCACACCTTC.

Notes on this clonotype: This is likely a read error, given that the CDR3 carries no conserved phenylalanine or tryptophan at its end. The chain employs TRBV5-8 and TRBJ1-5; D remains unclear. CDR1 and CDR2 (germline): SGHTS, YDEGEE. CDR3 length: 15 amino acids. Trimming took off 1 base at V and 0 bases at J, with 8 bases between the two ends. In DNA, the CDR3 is TGTGCCAGCAGCTTGCGAATGCTTAGCAATCAGCCCCAGCATTTG. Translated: CASSLRMLSNQPQHL.

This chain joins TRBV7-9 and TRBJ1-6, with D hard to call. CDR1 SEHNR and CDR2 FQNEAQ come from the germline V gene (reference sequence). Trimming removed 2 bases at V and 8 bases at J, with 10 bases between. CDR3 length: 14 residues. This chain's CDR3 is CASSLRGSYSPLHF. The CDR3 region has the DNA TGTGCCAGCAGCTTACGAGGCAGCTATTCACCCCTCCACTTT.

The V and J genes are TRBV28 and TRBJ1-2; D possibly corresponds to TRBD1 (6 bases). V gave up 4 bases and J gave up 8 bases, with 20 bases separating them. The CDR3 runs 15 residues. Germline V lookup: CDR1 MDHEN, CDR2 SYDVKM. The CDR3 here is CASSSHTLQGRGYTF. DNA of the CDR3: TGTGCCAGCAGTTCACACACCCTACAGGGACGAGGCTACACCTTC.

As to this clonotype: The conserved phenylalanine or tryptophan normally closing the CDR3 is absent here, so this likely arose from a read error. In DNA, the CDR3 is TGTGTCAGCAGCTCACAACTAGCGGACGAGCAGTTCCTC. Protein sequence: CVSSSQLADEQFL. V is TRBV11-2 and J is TRBJ2-1; TRBD2 agrees at 8 bases. The CDR3 extends over 13 amino acids. CDR1 SGHAT and CDR2 FQNNGV come from the germline V gene.

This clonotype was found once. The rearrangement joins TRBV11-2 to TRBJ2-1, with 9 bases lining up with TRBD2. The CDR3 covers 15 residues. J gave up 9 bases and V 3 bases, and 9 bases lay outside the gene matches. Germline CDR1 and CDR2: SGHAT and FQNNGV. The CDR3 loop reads CASSLTGTSNGEQFF. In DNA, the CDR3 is TGTGCCAGCAGCTTGACCGGGACTAGCAATGGTGAGCAGTTCTTC.

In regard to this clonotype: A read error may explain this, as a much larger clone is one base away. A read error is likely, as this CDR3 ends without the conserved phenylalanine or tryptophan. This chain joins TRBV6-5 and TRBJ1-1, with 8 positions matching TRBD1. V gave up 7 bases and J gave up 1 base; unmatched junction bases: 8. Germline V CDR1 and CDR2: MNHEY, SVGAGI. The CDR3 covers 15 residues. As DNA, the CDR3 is TGTGCCAGCATTCGGACAGGGTTTGGGAACACTGAAGCTTTCCTT. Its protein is CASIRTGFGNTEAFL.

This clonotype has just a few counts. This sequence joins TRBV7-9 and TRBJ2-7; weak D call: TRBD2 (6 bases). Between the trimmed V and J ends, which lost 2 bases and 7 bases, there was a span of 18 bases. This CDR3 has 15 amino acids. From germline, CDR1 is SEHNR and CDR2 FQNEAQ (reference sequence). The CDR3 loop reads CASSLRTTSDREQYF. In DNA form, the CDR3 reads TGTGCCAGCAGCTTAAGGACTACAAGTGATAGGGAGCAGTACTTC.

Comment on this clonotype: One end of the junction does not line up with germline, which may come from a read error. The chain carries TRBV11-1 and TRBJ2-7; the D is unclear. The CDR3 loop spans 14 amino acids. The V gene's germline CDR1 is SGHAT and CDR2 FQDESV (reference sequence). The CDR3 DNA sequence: TGTGCCAGCAGCAAAGGACCATACAAGTACGAGCAGCACTTC. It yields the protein CASSKGPYKYEQHF. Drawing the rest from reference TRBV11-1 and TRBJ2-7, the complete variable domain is EAEVAQSPRYKITEKSQAVAFWCDPISGHATLYWYRQILGQGPELLVQFQDESVVDDSQLPKDRFSAERLKGVDSTLKIQPAELGDSAMYLCASSKGPYKYEQHFGPGTRLTVT.

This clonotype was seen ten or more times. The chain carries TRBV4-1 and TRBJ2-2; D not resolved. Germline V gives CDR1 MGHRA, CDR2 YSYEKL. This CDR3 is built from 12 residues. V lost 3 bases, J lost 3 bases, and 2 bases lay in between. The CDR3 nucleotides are TGCGCCAGCAGCCAGGACACCGGGGAGCTGTTTTTT. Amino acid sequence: CASSQDTGELFF.

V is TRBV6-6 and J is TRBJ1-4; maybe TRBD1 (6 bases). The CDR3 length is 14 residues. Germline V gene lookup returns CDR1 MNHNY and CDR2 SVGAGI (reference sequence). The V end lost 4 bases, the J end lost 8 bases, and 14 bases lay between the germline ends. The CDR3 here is CASSLSGAGEKLFF. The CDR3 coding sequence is TGTGCCAGCAGTTTATCAGGGGCCGGAGAAAAACTGTTTTTT.

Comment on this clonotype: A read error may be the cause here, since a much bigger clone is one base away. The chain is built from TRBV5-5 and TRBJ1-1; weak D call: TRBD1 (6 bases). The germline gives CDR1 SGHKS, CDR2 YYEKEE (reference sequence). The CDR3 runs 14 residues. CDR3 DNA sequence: TGTGACAGCAGCTTTCCAGGGGCTAACACTGAAGCTTTCTTT. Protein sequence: CDSSFPGANTEAFF. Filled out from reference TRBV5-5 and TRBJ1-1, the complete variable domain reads DAGVTQSPTHLIKTRGQQVTLRCSPISGHKSVSWYQQVLGQGPQFIFQYYEKEERGRGNFPDRFSARQFPNYSSELNVNALLLGDSALYLCDSSFPGANTEAFFGQGTRLTVV.

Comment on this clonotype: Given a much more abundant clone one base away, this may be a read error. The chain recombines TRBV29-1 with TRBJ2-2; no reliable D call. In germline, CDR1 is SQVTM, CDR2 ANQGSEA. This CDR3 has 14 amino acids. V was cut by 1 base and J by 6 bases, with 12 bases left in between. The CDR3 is CSVEGPTHAGELFF. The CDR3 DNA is TGCAGCGTTGAAGGGCCGACCCACGCCGGGGAGCTGTTTTTT.

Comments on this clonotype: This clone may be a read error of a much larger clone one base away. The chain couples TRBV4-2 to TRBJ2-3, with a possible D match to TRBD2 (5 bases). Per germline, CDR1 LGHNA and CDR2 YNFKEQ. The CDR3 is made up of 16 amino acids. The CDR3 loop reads CASSQVRSESTDPQYF. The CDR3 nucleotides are TGTGCCAGCAGCCAAGTGCGTAGCGAGAGCACAGATCCGCAGTATTTT.

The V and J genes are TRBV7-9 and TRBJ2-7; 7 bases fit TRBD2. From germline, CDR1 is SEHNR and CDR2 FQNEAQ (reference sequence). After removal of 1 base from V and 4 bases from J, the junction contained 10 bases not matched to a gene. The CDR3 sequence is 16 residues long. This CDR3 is CASSLVVGGDGYEQYF. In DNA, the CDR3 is TGTGCCAGCAGCTTAGTGGTGGGAGGGGATGGTTACGAGCAGTACTTC.

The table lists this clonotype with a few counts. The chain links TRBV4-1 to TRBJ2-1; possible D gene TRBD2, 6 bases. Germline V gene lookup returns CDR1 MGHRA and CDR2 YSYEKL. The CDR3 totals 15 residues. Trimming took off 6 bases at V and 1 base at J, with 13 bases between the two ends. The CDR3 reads CASSETSLSYNEQFF. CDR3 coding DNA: TGCGCCAGCAGTGAAACTAGCCTATCCTACAATGAGCAGTTCTTC.

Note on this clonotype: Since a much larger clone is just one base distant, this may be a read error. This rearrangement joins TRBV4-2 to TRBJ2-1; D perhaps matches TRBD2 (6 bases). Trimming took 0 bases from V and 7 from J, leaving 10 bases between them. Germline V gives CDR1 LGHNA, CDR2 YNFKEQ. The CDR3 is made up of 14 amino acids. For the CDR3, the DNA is TGTGCCAGCAGCCAAGACGGACGGGGGAATGAGCAGTTCTTC. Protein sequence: CASSQDGRGNEQFF.

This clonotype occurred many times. CDR3 nucleotides: TGTGCCAGCAGTTTAGCAGGGGGCCTCGCCGGGGAGCTGTTTTTT. The encoded protein is CASSLAGGLAGELFF. V is TRBV12-3 or TRBV12-4 and J is TRBJ2-2; 7 bases map to TRBD1. V trimming: 0 bases; J trimming: 6 bases; junction bases outside the gene matches: 4. The CDR3 length is 15 residues.

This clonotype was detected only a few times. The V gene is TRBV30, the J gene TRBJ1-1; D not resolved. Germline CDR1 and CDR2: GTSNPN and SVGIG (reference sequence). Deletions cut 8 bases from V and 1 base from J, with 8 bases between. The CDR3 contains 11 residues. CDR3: CAGTGNTEAFF. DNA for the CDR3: TGTGCCGGAACGGGGAACACTGAAGCTTTCTTT. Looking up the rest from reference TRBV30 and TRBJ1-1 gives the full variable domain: SQTIHQWPATLVQPVGSPLSLECTVEGTSNPNLYWYRQAAGRGLQLLFYSVGIGQISSEVPQNLSASRPQDRQFILSSKKLLLSDSGFYLCAGTGNTEAFFGQGTRLTVV.

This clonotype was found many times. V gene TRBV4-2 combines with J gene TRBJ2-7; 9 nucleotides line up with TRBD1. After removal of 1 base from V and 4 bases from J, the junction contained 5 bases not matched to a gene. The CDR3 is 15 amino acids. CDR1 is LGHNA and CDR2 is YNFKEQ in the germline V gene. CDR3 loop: CASSQGGTGSYEQYF. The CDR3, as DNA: TGTGCCAGCAGCCAAGGAGGGACAGGGTCATACGAGCAGTACTTC.

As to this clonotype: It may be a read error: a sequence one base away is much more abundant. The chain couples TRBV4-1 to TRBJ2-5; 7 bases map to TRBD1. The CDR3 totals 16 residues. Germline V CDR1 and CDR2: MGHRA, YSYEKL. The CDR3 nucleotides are TGCGTCAGCAGCCAAGGCACGACAGGGTGGACGGAGACCCAGTACTTC. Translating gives CVSSQGTTGWTETQYF.

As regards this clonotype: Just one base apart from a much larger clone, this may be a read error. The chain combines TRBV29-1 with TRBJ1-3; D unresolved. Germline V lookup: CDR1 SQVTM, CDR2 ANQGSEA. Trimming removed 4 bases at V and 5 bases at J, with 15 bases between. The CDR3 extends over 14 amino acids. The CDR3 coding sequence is TGCAGCGTTGGGCCACTCTCAGTCAGAAACACCATATATTTT. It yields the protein CSVGPLSVRNTIYF.

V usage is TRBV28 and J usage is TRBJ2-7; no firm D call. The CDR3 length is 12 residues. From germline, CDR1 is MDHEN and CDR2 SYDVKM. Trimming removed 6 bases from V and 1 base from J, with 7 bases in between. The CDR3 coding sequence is TGTGCCAGCAGGGAGCAATCCTACGAGCAGTACTTC. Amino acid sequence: CASREQSYEQYF. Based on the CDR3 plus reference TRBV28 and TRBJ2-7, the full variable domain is DVKVTQSSRYLVKRTGEKVFLECVQDMDHENMFWYRQDPGLGLRLIYFSYDVKMKEKGDIPEGYSVSREKKERFSLILESASTNQTSMYLCASREQSYEQYFGPGTRLTVT.